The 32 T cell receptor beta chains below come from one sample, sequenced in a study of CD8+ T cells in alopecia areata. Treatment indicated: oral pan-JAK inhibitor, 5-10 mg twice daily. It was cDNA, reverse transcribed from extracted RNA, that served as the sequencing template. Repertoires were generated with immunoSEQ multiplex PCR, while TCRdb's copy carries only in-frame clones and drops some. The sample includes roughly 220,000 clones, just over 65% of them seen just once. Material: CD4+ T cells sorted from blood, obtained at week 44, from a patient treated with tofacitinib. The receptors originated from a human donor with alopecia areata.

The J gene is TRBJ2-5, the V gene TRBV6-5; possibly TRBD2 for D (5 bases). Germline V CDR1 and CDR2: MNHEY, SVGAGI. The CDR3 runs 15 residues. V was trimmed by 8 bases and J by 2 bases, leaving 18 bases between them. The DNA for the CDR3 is TGTGCCAGCCTCCCGACCGGCAGGAGGCAAGAGACCCAGTACTTC. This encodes CASLPTGRRQETQYF.

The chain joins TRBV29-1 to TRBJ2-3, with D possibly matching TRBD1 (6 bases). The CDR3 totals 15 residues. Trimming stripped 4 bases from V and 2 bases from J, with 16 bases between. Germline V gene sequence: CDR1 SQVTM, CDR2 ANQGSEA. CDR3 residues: CSVGIQGEDTDTQYF. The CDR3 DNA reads TGCAGCGTTGGGATACAGGGTGAGGACACAGATACGCAGTATTTT.

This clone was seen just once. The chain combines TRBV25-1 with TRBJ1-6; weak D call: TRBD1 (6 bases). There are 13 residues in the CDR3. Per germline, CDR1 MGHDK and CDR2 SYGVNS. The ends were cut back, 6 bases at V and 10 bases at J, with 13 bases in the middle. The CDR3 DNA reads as TGTGCCAGCAGGGACAGATTCGAATCACCCCTCCACTTT. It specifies CASRDRFESPLHF.

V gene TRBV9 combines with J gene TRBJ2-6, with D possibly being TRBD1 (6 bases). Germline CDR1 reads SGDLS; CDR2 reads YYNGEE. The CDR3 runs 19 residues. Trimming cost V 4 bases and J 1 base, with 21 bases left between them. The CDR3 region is CASSPSTAGVRSGANVLTF. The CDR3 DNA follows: TGTGCCAGCAGCCCCTCGACGGCAGGGGTTAGATCTGGGGCCAACGTCCTGACTTTC.

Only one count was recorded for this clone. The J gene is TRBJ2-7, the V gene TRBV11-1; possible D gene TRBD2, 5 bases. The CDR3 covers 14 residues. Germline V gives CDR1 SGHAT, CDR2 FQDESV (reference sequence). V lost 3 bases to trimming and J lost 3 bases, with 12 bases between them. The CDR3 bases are TGTGCCAGCAGCTTTTACGGGATGAACTACGAGCAGTACTTC. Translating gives CASSFYGMNYEQYF.

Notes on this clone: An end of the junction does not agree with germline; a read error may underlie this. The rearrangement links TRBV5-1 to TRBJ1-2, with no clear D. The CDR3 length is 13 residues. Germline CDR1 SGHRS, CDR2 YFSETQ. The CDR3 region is CASSLTANYGYTF. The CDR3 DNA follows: TGCGCCAGCAGCTTAACGGCTAATTATGGCTACACCTTC. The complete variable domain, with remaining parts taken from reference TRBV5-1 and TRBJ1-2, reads KAGVTQTPRYLIKTRGQQVTLSCSPISGHRSVSWYQQTPGQGLQFLFEYFSETQRNKGNFPGRFSGRQFSNSRSEMNVSTLELGDSALYLCASSLTANYGYTFGSGTRLTVV.

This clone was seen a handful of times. This chain's CDR3 is CASSVGEFPPYEQYF. The CDR3 region has the DNA TGTGCCAGCAGCGTAGGGGAGTTCCCCCCCTACGAGCAGTACTTC. The chain couples TRBV9 to TRBJ2-7, with D possibly TRBD2 on 5 matching bases. CDR1 and CDR2 from the germline V gene are SGDLS and YYNGEE. This CDR3 is 15 amino acids long. V was shortened by 0 bases and J by 2 bases, with 12 bases between the two germline ends.

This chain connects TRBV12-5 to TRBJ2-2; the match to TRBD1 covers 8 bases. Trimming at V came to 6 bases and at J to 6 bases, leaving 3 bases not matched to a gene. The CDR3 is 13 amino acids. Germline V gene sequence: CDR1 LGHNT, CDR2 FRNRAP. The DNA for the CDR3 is TGTGCTAGTGGAGAACAGGGGGCCGGGGAGCTGTTTTTT. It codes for CASGEQGAGELFF.

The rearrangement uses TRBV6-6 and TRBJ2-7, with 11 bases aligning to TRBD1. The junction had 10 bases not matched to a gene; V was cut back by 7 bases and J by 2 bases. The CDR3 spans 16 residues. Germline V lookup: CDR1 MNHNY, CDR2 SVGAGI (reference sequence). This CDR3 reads CASNRQLGQGAYEQYF. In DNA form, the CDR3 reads TGTGCCAGCAATAGACAGTTGGGACAGGGGGCCTACGAGCAGTACTTC.

CDR3 DNA: TGTGCCAGCAGGGAATCTCAAGGGGGGAAGGAGACCCAGTACTTC. Its translation is CASRESQGGKETQYF. The chain recombines TRBV6-5 with TRBJ2-5; D is tentatively TRBD1 or TRBD2 (6 bases each). The V gene's germline CDR1 is MNHEY and CDR2 SVGAGI. Trimming removed 6 bases from V and 5 bases from J, with 19 bases in between. The CDR3 contains 15 residues.

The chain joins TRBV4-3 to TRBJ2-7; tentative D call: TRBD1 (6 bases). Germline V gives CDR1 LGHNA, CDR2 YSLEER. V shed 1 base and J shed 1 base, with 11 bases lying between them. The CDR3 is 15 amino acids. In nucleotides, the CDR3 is TGCGCCAGCAGCCAAGTGATAGGACAGTCCTACGAGCAGTACTTC. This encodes CASSQVIGQSYEQYF.

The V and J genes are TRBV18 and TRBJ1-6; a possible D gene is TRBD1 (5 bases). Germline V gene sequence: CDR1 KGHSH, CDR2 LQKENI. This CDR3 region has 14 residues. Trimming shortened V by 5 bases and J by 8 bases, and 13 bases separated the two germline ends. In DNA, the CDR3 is TGTGCCAGCTCAGGGACCCCAGGAGATTCACCCCTCCACTTT. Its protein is CASSGTPGDSPLHF.

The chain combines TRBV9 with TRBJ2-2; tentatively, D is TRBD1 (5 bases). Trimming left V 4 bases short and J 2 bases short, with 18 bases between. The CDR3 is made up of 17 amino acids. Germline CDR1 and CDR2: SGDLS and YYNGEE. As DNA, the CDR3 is TGTGCCAGCAGCCCCGGTGGGGCAGGGCTAAACACCGGGGAGCTGTTTTTT. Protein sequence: CASSPGGAGLNTGELFF.

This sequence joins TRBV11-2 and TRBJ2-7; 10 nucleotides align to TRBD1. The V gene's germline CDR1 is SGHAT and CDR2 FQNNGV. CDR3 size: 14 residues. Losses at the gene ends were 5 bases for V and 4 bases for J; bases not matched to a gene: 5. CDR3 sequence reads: CASSLGTGVYEQYF. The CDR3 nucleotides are TGTGCCAGCAGCCTAGGGACAGGGGTATACGAGCAGTACTTC.

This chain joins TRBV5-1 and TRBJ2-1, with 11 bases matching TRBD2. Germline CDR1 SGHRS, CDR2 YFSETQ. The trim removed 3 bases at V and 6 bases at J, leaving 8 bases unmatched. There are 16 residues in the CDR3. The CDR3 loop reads CASSSGSGGAGNEQFF. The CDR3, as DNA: TGCGCCAGCAGCTCCGGTAGCGGGGGGGCGGGCAATGAGCAGTTCTTC.

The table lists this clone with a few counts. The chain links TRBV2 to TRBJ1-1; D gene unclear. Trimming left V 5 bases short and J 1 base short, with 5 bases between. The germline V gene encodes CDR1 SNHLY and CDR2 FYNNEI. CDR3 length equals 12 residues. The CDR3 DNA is TGTGCCAGCAGTATACAGAACACTGAAGCTTTCTTT. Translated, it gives CASSIQNTEAFF.

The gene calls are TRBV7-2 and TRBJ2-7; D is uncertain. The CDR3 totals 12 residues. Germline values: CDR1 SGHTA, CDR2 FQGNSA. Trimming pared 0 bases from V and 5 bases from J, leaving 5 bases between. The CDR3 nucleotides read TGTGCCAGCAGCTTAGCGAATGACGAGCAGTACTTC. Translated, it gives CASSLANDEQYF.

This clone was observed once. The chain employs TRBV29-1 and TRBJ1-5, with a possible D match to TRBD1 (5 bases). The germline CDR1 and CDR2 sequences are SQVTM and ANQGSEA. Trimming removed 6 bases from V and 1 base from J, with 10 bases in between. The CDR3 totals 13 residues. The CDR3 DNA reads TGCAGCGTACGTGAGGGGAGCAATCAGCCCCAGCATTTT. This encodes CSVREGSNQPQHF.

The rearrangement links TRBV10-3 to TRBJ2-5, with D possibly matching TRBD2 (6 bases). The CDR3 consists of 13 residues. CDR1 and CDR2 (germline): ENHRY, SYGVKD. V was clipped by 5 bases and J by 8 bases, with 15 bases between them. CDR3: CAISPLRRETQYF. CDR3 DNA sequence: TGTGCCATCAGTCCACTTCGGCGGGAAACCCAGTACTTC.

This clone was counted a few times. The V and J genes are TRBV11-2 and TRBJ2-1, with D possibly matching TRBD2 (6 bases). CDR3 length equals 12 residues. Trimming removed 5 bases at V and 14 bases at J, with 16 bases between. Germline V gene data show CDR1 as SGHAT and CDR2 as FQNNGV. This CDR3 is CASSGTLMGKFF. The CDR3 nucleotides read TGTGCCAGCAGCGGGACTCTAATGGGGAAGTTCTTC.

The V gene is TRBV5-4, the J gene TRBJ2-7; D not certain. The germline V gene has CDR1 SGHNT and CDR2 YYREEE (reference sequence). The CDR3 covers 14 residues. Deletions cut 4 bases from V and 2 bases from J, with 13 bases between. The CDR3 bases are TGTGCCAGCAGCGCCCAACAGCCTCCCTACGAGCAGTACTTC. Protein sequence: CASSAQQPPYEQYF.

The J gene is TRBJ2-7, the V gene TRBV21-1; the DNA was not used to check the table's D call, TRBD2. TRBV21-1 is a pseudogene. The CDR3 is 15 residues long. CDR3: CASSNQRGTVYEQYF. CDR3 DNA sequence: TGTGCCAGCAGCAATCAGCGGGGGACGGTATACGAGCAGTACTTC.

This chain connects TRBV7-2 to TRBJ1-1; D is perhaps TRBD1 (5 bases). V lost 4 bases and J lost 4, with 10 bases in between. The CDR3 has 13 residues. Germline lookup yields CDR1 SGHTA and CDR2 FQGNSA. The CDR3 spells CASSWGRGTEAFF. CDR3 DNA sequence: TGTGCCAGCAGCTGGGGACGGGGCACTGAAGCTTTCTTT.

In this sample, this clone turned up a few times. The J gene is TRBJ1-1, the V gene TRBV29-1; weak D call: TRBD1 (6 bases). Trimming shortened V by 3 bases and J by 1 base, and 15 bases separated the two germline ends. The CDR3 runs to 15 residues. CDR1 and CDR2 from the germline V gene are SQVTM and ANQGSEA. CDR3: CSVDRAQGRNTEAFF. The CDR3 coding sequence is TGCAGCGTTGACCGCGCACAGGGAAGGAACACTGAAGCTTTCTTT. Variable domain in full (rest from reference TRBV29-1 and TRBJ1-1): SAVISQKPSRDICQRGTSLTIQCQVDSQVTMMFWYRQQPGQSLTLIATANQGSEATYESGFVIDKFPISRPNLTFSTLTVSNMSPEDSSIYLCSVDRAQGRNTEAFFGQGTRLTVV.

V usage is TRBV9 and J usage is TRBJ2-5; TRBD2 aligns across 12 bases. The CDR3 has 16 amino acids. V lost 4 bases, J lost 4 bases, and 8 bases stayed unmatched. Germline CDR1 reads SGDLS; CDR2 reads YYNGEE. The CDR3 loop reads CASSIKLAGGRETQYF. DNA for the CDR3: TGTGCCAGCAGCATCAAACTAGCGGGGGGAAGAGAGACCCAGTACTTC. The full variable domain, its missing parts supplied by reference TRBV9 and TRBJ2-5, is DSGVTQTPKHLITATGQRVTLRCSPRSGDLSVYWYQQSLDQGLQFLIQYYNGEERAKGNILERFSAQQFPDLHSELNLSSLELGDSALYFCASSIKLAGGRETQYFGPGTRLLVL.

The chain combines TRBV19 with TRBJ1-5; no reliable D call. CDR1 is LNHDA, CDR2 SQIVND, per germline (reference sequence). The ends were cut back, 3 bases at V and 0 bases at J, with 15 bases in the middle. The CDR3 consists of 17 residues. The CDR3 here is CASSISAAQPSNQPQHF. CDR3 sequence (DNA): TGTGCCAGTAGTATTTCGGCAGCACAACCTAGCAATCAGCCCCAGCATTTT.

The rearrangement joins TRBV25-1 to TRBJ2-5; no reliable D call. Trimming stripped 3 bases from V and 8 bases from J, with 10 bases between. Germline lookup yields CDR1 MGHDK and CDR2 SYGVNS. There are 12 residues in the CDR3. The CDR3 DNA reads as TGTGCCAGCAGTGACCCGGTGAGAACCCAGTACTTC. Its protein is CASSDPVRTQYF.

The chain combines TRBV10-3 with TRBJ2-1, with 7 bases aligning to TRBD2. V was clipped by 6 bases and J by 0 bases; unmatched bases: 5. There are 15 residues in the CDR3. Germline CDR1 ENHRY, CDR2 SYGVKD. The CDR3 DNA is TGTGCCATCAGCTCACTAGCGAGCTCCTACAATGAGCAGTTCTTC. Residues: CAISSLASSYNEQFF.

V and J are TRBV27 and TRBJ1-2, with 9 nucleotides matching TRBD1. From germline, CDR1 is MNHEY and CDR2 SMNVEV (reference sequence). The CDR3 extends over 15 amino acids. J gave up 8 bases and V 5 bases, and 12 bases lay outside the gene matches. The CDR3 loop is CASSPPGTGSSGYTF. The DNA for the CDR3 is TGTGCCAGCAGTCCACCTGGGACAGGGTCCTCCGGCTACACCTTC.

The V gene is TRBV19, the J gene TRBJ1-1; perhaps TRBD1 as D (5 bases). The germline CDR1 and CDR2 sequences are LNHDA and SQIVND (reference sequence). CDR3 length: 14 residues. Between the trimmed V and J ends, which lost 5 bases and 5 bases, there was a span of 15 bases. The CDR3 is CASSLRPAGTEAFF. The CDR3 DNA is TGTGCCAGTAGTCTCCGACCCGCAGGGACTGAAGCTTTCTTT.

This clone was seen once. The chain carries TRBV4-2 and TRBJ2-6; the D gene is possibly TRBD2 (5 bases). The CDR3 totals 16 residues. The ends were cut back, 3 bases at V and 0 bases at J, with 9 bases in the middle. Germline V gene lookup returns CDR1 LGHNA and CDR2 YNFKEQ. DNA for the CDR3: TGTGCCAGCAGCCAGGCGGGCTTCTCTGGGGCCAACGTCCTGACTTTC. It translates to CASSQAGFSGANVLTF.

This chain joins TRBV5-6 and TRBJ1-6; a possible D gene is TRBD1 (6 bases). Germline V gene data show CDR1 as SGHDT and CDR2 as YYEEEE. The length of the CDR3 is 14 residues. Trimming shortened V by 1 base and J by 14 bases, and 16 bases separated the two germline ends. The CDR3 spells CASSLTGRESSLHF. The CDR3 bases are TGTGCCAGCAGCTTGACAGGGCGGGAATCTTCCCTCCACTTT.